This note documents a single TCR beta chain sequence. The data stem from a study of blood T cell repertoires in COVID-19. Per the study methods: Scientists estimated how many nucleated cells there were by amplifying reference gene primers. Profiled with immunoSEQ multiplex PCR; TCRdb holds only in-frame clones, not every one. V and J calls and clone size are given by that table; D and trimming were obtained from the DNA. The sample yields about 59,000 clones, roughly 80% seen once. The CDR3 is 15 amino acids. The ends lost 8 bases at V and 4 bases at J; junction bases unmatched: 12. The sample comprised peripheral blood. The source of this sequence is a human donor in a cohort sampled during active COVID-19. The rearrangement uses TRBV23-1 and TRBJ1-1; TRBD1 matches at 8 bases. TRBV23-1 is reported as an ORF; its role is uncertain. As DNA, the CDR3 is TGCGCCAGCCCACCACTCCGGGACAGGCCCACTGAAGCTTTCTTT. It translates to CASPPLRDRPTEAFF.